Listed below are T cell receptor beta chains from one sample, sequenced in a study of blood T cell repertoires in COVID-19. The protocol was immunoSEQ multiplex PCR, while the TCRdb copy is restricted to in-frame clones and leaves out a portion. The repertoire has about 300,000 clones, about nine tenths of them found once; the top ten carry less than 1.6%. Sequenced sample: peripheral blood. The receptors derive from a woman aged 35 to 49 who had recovered from COVID-19. The CDR3 runs from the conserved cysteine through the conserved F or W. The order of the fields is D gene, clone size, V gene, J gene, CDR3 DNA, CDR3 protein. The D gene is left open where the match is weak. Clone size is stated in some rows and not others, as once, few, many or a class when expanded.

>.|.|TRBV7-2|TRBJ2-7
TGTGCCAGCAGCTTCACGGGAAGCTCCTACGAGCAGTACTTC
CASSFTGSSYEQYF
>TRBD1|.|TRBV2|TRBJ1-2
TGTGCCAGCGGGGTGACAGGGATGGGTGGCTACACCTTC
CASGVTGMGGYTF
>TRBD2|.|TRBV30|TRBJ2-1
TGTGCCTGGAGTCTCCGCGGGGGTAACAATGAGCAGTTCTTC
CAWSLRGGNNEQFF
>TRBD1|.|TRBV7-2|TRBJ1-6
TGTGCCAGCAGGCCACAGGGGGGAAATTCACCCCTCCACTTT
CASRPQGGNSPLHF
>TRBD2|many|TRBV29-1|TRBJ2-3
TGCAGCGTTGAAGGTACTAGCGGGGGCACAGATACGCAGTATTTT
CSVEGTSGGTDTQYF
>.|.|TRBV5-1|TRBJ1-1
TGCGCCAGCAGCTTGGGACTCGGTGGCACTGAAGCTTTCTTT
CASSLGLGGTEAFF
>.|.|TRBV2|TRBJ1-2
TGTGCCAGCAGTGAGCGACTGTCCCTATATGGCTACACCTTC
CASSERLSLYGYTF
>.|.|TRBV5-1|TRBJ2-1
TGCGCCAGCAGCTTAGACATGTACGTAACCAATGAGCAGTTCTTC
CASSLDMYVTNEQFF
>TRBD1|once|TRBV10-1|TRBJ2-1
TGCGCCAGCAGCCCAGGGGGCGCCAGGAATGAGCAGTTCTTC
CASSPGGARNEQFF
>.|.|TRBV6-1|TRBJ1-5
TGTGCCAGCAGTGAAGTCCTCAGGGGTGCGGTAGGGCAGCCCCAGCATTTT
CASSEVLRGAVGQPQHF
>TRBD2|.|TRBV29-1|TRBJ2-1
TGCAGCGTTGAAAGATTTAGCGGGGGTTCCTACAATGAGCAGTTCTTC
CSVERFSGGSYNEQFF
>TRBD1|.|TRBV5-1|TRBJ2-5
TGCGCCAGCAGAGTGACAGGGGGGGAGGAGACCCAGTACTTC
CASRVTGGEETQYF
>TRBD1|.|TRBV9|TRBJ1-1
TGTGCCAGCAGCGTAGGGACAGGGCTATTCGGGATGAACACTGAAGCTTTCTTT
CASSVGTGLFGMNTEAFF
>.|.|TRBV19|TRBJ1-1
TGTGCCAGTATAGCGGAGATGAACACTGAAGCTTTCTTT
CASIAEMNTEAFF
>.|.|TRBV29-1|TRBJ1-3
TGCAGCGTTGAGGTGCATAGGGGTAGGAGAAACACCATATATTTT
CSVEVHRGRRNTIYF
>TRBD1|.|TRBV5-1|TRBJ2-7
TGCGCCAGCAGCCTGGGAGGGACAGGGGGCGCTAAGACCTACGAGCAGTACTTC
CASSLGGTGGAKTYEQYF
>.|.|TRBV7-9|TRBJ1-2
TGTGCCAGCAGCCCAAACCGGGACACCCTTAACTATGGCTACACCTTC
CASSPNRDTLNYGYTF